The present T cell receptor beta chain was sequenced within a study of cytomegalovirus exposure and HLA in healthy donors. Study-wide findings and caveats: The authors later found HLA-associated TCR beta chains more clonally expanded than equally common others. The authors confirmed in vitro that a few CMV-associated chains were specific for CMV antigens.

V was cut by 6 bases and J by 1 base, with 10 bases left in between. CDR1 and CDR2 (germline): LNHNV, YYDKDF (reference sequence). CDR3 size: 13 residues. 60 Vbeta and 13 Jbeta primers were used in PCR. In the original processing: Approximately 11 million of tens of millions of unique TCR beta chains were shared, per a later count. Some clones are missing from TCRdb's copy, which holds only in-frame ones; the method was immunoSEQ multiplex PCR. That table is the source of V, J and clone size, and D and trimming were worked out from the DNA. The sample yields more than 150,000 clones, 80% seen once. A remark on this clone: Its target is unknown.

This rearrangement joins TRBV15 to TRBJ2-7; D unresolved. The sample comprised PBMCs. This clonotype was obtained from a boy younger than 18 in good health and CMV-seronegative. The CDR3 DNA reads TGTGCCACCAGAGAAGCAGCGTCCTACGAGCAGTACTTC. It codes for CATREAASYEQYF.